The 14 T cell receptor beta chains below were found in one sample sequenced in a study of T cell repertoires in cytomegalovirus infection. In TCRdb, the reads were re-called with MiXCR into one record per CDR3 protein. The table lists approximately 170,000 distinct CDR3 sequences, under 20% of them singletons. The sample was CD8+ T cells from PBMCs. These receptor sequences come from a human donor in good health (CMV status not recorded). Some clones in this sample may be carry-over from other donors' samples.

This chain joins TRBV7-2 and TRBJ2-3; D gene uncertain. The germline V gene encodes CDR1 SGHTA and CDR2 FQGNSA. The germline V and J ends were trimmed by 1 base and 4 bases, with 9 bases remaining between them. This CDR3 spans 14 amino acids. Here the CDR3 reads CASSLDPGADTQYF. For the CDR3, the DNA is TGTGCCAGCAGCTTAGACCCAGGTGCAGATACGCAGTATTTT. The variable domain in full, with the rest retrieved from reference TRBV7-2 and TRBJ2-3, is GAGVSQSPSNKVTEKGKDVELRCDPISGHTALYWYRQSLGQGLEFLIYFQGNSAPDKSGLPSDRFSAERTGGSVSTLTIQRTQQEDSAVYLCASSLDPGADTQYFGPGTRLTVL.

This clonotype was detected many times. The chain carries TRBV7-8 and TRBJ2-1; D possibly uses TRBD1 or TRBD2 (7 bases each). The CDR3 runs 15 residues. Germline V gene sequence: CDR1 SGHVS, CDR2 FQNEAQ. The V end lost 5 bases, the J end lost 6 bases, and 17 bases lay between the germline ends. DNA for the CDR3: TGTGCCAGCAGCGTCCAGGGGGGGCCTCCCAATGAGCAGTTCTTC. Translation: CASSVQGGPPNEQFF.

This clonotype has at least ten counts. The chain recombines TRBV7-2 with TRBJ1-4; possibly TRBD1 for D (6 bases). The germline V and J ends were trimmed by 1 base and 5 bases, with 23 bases remaining between them. CDR3 length: 19 residues. The V gene's germline CDR1 is SGHTA and CDR2 FQGNSA. In nucleotides, the CDR3 is TGTGCCAGCAGCTTAGAACCGGCGTATAGGACAGCGGAAAATGAAAAACTGTTTTTT. It translates to CASSLEPAYRTAENEKLFF.

At least ten counts were recorded for this clonotype. The rearrangement uses TRBV7-2 and TRBJ2-7, with TRBD2 identical over 7 bases. The CDR3 totals 15 residues. With V trimmed by 5 bases and J by 2 bases, 9 bases remained unmatched. Germline CDR1 reads SGHTA; CDR2 reads FQGNSA. CDR3 protein: CASSMRASGTYEQYF. The CDR3 nucleotides read TGTGCCAGCAGCATGAGGGCTAGCGGAACCTACGAGCAGTACTTC.

This chain links TRBV6-2 or TRBV6-3 with TRBJ2-7; 7 nucleotides line up with TRBD1. CDR3 size: 14 residues. Per germline, CDR1 MNHEY and CDR2 SVGEGT. V lost 3 bases and J lost 2; bases outside the gene matches: 4. The CDR3 DNA is TGTGCCAGCAGTTATCACAGGGGCACCTACGAGCAGTACTTC. This encodes CASSYHRGTYEQYF.

V gene TRBV11-2 combines with J gene TRBJ1-6; D remains ambiguous. The CDR3 is 12 residues long. Trimming stripped 1 base from V and 13 bases from J, with 8 bases between. Germline lookup yields CDR1 SGHAT and CDR2 FQNNGV. CDR3 sequence: CASSLVGFPLHF. In nucleotides, the CDR3 is TGTGCCAGCAGCTTAGTAGGTTTCCCCCTCCACTTT. The variable domain in full, completed from reference TRBV11-2 and TRBJ1-6, reads EAGVAQSPRYKIIEKRQSVAFWCNPISGHATLYWYQQILGQGPKLLIQFQNNGVVDDSQLPKDRFSAERLKGVDSTLKIQPAKLEDSAVYLCASSLVGFPLHFGNGTRLTVT.

J is TRBJ2-5 and V is TRBV7-8; D perhaps matches TRBD2 (5 bases). The CDR3 covers 14 residues. Deletions cut 5 bases from V and 0 bases from J, with 10 bases between. CDR1 and CDR2 from the germline V gene are SGHVS and FQNEAQ. The DNA for the CDR3 is TGTGCCAGCAGCCCAGCCGGGAACCAAGAGACCCAGTACTTC. Its protein product is CASSPAGNQETQYF.

This clonotype is a singleton in its sample. The rearrangement links TRBV7-4 to TRBJ1-1; D ambiguous. The CDR3 sequence is 11 residues long. Trimming shortened V by 5 bases and J by 6 bases, and 7 bases separated the two germline ends. Germline V lookup: CDR1 SGHVT, CDR2 SQSDAQ. The CDR3: CASSILPEAFF. The CDR3 bases are TGTGCCAGCAGCATTCTGCCTGAAGCTTTCTTT. The entire variable domain, with the rest obtained from reference TRBV7-4 and TRBJ1-1, is as follows: GAGVSQSPRYKVAKRGRDVALRCDSISGHVTLYWYRQTLGQGSEVLTYSQSDAQRDKSGRPSGRFSAERPERSVSTLKIQRTEQGDSAVYLCASSILPEAFFGQGTRLTVV.

This clonotype showed up just a few times. This chain connects TRBV28 to TRBJ2-7; D might be TRBD2 (6 bases). CDR1 and CDR2 (germline): MDHEN, SYDVKM. V was shortened by 7 bases and J by 2 bases, with 12 bases between the two germline ends. The CDR3 is 13 residues long. Here the CDR3 DNA reads TGTGCCAGCAAGGGGACTGTCGCCTACGAGCAGTACTTC. Its protein product is CASKGTVAYEQYF.

This sequence joins TRBV6-2 or TRBV6-3 and TRBJ2-5; the match to TRBD2 covers 9 bases. Germline V CDR1 and CDR2: MNHEY, SVGEGT. V lost 5 bases, J lost 3 bases, and 4 bases stayed unmatched. CDR3 length: 14 amino acids. The DNA for the CDR3 is TGTGCCAGCAGTGGATCTAGCGGGGAAGAGACCCAGTACTTC. Residues: CASSGSSGEETQYF.

This rearrangement joins TRBV6-6 to TRBJ2-7; a possible D gene is TRBD1 (6 bases). V was clipped by 6 bases and J by 5 bases, with 20 bases between them. This CDR3 has 15 amino acids. The germline V gene encodes CDR1 MNHNY and CDR2 SVGAGI (reference sequence). The CDR3: CASSDGTPRTDEQYF. The CDR3 bases are TGTGCCAGCAGCGACGGGACACCTAGGACGGACGAGCAGTACTTC.

This clonotype was seen only once. Because it lacks the conserved phenylalanine or tryptophan at the end, this CDR3 is likely a read error. J is TRBJ2-7 and V is TRBV15; D gene ambiguous. Germline V gene data show CDR1 as LNHNV and CDR2 as YYDKDF (reference sequence). This CDR3 region has 15 residues. V shed 2 bases and J shed 4 bases, with 15 bases lying between them. This CDR3 reads CATSRRKTGLYEQYL. In DNA, the CDR3 is TGTGCCACCAGCAGAAGAAAAACGGGTTTATACGAGCAGTACTTA.

The CDR3 DNA reads TGCAGTGCTAGAGATTCAAGGCAGCAAGAGACCCAGTACTTC. It encodes CSARDSRQQETQYF. V is TRBV20-1 and J is TRBJ2-5; D remains unclear. The CDR3 loop spans 14 amino acids. Per germline, CDR1 DFQATT and CDR2 SNEGSKA (reference sequence). With 0 bases removed from V and 2 bases from J, the gap between germline ends came to 10 bases.

In its sample, this clonotype was seen a few times. The chain recombines TRBV6-6 with TRBJ2-2; D is unclear. V was trimmed by 5 bases and J by 7 bases, leaving 11 bases between them. From germline, CDR1 is MNHNY and CDR2 SVGAGI (reference sequence). The CDR3 is 13 amino acids. CDR3 region: CASSGQMGGELFF. The CDR3 nucleotides are TGTGCCAGCAGTGGGCAGATGGGCGGGGAGCTGTTTTTT.